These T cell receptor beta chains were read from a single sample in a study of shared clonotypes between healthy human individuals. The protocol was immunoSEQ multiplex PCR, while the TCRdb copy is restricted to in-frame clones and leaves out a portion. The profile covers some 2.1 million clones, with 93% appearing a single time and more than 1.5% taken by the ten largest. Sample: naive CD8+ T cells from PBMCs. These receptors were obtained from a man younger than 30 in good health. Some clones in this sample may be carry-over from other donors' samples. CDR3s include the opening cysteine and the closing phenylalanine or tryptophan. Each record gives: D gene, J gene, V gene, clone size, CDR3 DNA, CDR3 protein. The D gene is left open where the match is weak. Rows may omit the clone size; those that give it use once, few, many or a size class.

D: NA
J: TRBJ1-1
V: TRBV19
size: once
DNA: TGTGCCAGTAGGGCTATTTGGACGGATCCTAACACTGAAGCTTTCTTT
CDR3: CASRAIWTDPNTEAFF

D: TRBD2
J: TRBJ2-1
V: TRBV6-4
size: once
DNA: TGTGCCAGCAGTTCGGGGACTAGCGGGAGGCTGGGTGAGCAGTTCTTC
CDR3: CASSSGTSGRLGEQFF

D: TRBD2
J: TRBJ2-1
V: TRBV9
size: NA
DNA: TGTGCCAGCAGCCCCAGCGGGAGGGAGAACAATGAGCAGTTCTTC
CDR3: CASSPSGRENNEQFF

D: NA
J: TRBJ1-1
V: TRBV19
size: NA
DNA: TGTGCCAGTAGCCCCGGACGGATCACTGAAGCTTTCTTT
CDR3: CASSPGRITEAFF

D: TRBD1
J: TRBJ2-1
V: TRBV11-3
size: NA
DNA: TGTGCCAGCAGCGGAAGGACAGGGAGCTCCTACAATGAGCAGTTCTTC
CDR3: CASSGRTGSSYNEQFF

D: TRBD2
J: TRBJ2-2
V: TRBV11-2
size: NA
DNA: TGTGCCAGCAGCTTAGCTAGCGGGAGGGCGTCCGGGGAGCTGTTTTTT
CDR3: CASSLASGRASGELFF

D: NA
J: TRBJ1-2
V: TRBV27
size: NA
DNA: TGTGCCAGCAGTGAAGACCTTACGGTGGGCTACACCTTC
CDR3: CASSEDLTVGYTF

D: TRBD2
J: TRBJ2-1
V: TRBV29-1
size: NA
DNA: TGCAGCGTGGACGGGACTAGCGGGAACTACAATGAGCAGTTCTTC
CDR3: CSVDGTSGNYNEQFF

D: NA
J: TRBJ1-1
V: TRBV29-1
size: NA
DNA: TGCAGCGCAGCAGGACGGTCCGATCGGGCTTTCTTT
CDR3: CSAAGRSDRAFF

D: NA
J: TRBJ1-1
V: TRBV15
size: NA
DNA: TGTGCCACCAGCAGAGTAGGGGATGGCACTGAAGCTTTCTTT
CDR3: CATSRVGDGTEAFF

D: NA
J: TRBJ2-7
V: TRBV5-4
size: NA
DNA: TGTGCCAGCAGCTTCGCGCGAGACGAGCAGTACTTC
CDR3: CASSFARDEQYF

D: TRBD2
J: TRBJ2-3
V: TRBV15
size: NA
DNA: TGTGCCACCCGGGACTACGACACAGATACGCAGTATTTT
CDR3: CATRDYDTDTQYF

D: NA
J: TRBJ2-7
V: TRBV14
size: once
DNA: TGTGCCAGCAGCATCGCTGCCTACGAGCAGTACTTC
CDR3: CASSIAAYEQYF

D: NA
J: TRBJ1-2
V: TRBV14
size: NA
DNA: TGTGCCAGCAGCCAATTCCGGGGGGCGCTTCTTGGCTACACCTTC
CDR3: CASSQFRGALLGYTF

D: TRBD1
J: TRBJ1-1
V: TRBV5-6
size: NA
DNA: TGTGCCAGCAGCACGCAGGGGGAATTACGAGCTTTCTTT
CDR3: CASSTQGELRAFF

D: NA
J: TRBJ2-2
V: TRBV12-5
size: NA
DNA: TGTGCTAGTGGTCCGGGACAATGGGCGAACACCGGGGAGCTGTTTTTT
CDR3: CASGPGQWANTGELFF

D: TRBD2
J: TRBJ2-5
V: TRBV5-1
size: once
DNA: TGCGCCAGCAGCCATGAGAGTAGCGGGAGTTACGTGACCCAGTACTTC
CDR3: CASSHESSGSYVTQYF

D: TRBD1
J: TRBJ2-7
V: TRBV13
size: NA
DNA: TGTGCCAGCAGCGCGACAGGGTCGTCTTACGAGCAGTACTTC
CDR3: CASSATGSSYEQYF

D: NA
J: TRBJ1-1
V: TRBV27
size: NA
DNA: TGTGCCAGCAGTTTGGGGGGGAGTCACACTGAAGCTTTCTTT
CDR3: CASSLGGSHTEAFF

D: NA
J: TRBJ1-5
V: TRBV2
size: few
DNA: TGTGCCAGCAGAGCAGGGAATCAGCCCCAGCATTTT
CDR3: CASRAGNQPQHF

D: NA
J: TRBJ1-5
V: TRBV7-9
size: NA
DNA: TGTGCCAGCAGCAGGGGGGAGATAAATCAGCCCCAGCATTTT
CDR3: CASSRGEINQPQHF

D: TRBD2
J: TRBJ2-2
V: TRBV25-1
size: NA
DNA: TGTGCCAGAGCCGGGACTAGGGCCTTGGGGGAGCTGTTTTTT
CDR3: CARAGTRALGELFF

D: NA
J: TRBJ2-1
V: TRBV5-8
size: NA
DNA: TGTGCCAGCAGCCACGGAGAGGAACCCTCCTACAATGAGCAGTTCTTC
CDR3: CASSHGEEPSYNEQFF

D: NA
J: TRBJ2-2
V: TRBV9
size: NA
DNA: TGTGCCAGCTTCGGGGGCTCAACGTTCACCGGGGAGCTGTTTTTT
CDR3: CASFGGSTFTGELFF

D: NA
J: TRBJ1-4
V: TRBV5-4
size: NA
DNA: TGTGCCAGCAGCTGGGAGGGAAATCCCAATGAAAAACTGTTTTTT
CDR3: CASSWEGNPNEKLFF

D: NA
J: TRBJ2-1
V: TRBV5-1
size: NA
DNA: TGCGCCAGCAGCTTGGACAGGGCCGATTACAATGAGCAGTTCTTC
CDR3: CASSLDRADYNEQFF

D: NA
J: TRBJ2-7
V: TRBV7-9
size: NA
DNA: TGTGCCAGCAGCTCACAAGGACGGAGTCGTGAGCAGTACTTC
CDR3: CASSSQGRSREQYF

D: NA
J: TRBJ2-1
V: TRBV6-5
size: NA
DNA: TGTGCCAGCAGCCTACAGGTCATAGGGGCCAATGAGCAGTTCTTC
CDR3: CASSLQVIGANEQFF

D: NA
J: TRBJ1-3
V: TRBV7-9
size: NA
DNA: TGTGCCAGCAGTCCGACAGAATCTGGAAACACCATATATTTT
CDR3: CASSPTESGNTIYF

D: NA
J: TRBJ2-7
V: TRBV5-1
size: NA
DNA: TGCGCCAGCAGCTTGGACAGGCGTAAGGACGAGCAGTACTTC
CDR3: CASSLDRRKDEQYF

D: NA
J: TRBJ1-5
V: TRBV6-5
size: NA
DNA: TGTGCCAGCAGTTCGGGACGGCGCGATCAGCCCCAGCATTTT
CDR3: CASSSGRRDQPQHF

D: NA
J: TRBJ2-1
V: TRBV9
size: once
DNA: TGTGCCAGCAGCGTAGGGGTGTCGCTTGCCGACAATGAGCAGTTCTTC
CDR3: CASSVGVSLADNEQFF

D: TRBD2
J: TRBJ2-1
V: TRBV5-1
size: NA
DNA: TGCGCCAGCAGCGTGACTAGCCCGTACAATGAGCAGTTCTTC
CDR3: CASSVTSPYNEQFF

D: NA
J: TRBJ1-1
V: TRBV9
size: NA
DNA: TGTGCCAGCAGCGTAGGGGGGAAAGATGAAGCTTTCTTT
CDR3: CASSVGGKDEAFF

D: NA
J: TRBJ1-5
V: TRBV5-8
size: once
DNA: TGTGCCAGCAGCTTTTCGAGGGTGACGGGGTTCAATCAGCCCCAGCATTTT
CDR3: CASSFSRVTGFNQPQHF

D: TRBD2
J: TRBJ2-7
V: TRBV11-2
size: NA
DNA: TGTGCCAGCAGCTTAACGGGGGGGGCCTACGAGCAGTACTTC
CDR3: CASSLTGGAYEQYF

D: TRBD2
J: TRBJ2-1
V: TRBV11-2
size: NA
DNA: TGTGCCAGCAGCTTAGGACTAGCGGGAGCCTACAATGAGCAGTTCTTC
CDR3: CASSLGLAGAYNEQFF

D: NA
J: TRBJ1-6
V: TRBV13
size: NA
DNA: TGTGCCAGCAGCTCCAGCCCAGCTAGAAATTCACCCCTCCACTTT
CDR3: CASSSSPARNSPLHF

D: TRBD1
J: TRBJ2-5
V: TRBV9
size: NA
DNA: TGTGCCAGCAGCGCCCGACAGGGAGAGGAGACCCAGTACTTC
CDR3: CASSARQGEETQYF

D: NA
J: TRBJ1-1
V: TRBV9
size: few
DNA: TGTGCCAGCAGCGTAAGCGGGGGCACTGAAGCTTTCTTT
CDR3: CASSVSGGTEAFF

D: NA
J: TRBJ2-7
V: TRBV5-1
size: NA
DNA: TGCGCCAGCAGCTTGCGGCGTGGGGTACTCGAGCAGTACTTC
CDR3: CASSLRRGVLEQYF

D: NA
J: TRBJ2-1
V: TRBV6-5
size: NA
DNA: TGTGCCAGCAGTTACTCGTCCAGCGGCCCCCCCAATGAGCAGTTCTTC
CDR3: CASSYSSSGPPNEQFF

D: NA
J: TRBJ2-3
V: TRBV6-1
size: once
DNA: TGTGCCAGCAGTGAAGCCGACACAGATACGCAGTATTTT
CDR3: CASSEADTDTQYF

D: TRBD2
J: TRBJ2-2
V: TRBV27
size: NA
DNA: TGTGCCAGCAGTCCGTTAGCGGGAGGGCCCACCGGGGAGCTGTTTTTT
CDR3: CASSPLAGGPTGELFF

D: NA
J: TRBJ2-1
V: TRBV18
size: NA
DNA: TGTGCCAGCTCACCAGACACTATATTGAACAATGAGCAGTTCTTC
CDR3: CASSPDTILNNEQFF

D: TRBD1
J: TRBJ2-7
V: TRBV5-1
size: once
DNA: TGCGCCAGCAGGGACGACAGGGGGTCCTACGAGCAGTACTTC
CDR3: CASRDDRGSYEQYF

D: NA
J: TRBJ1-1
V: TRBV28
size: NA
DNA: TGTGCCAGCAGTTTACCCCTACCTAGTGTGGGGGGTGGGACTGAAGCTTTCTTT
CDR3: CASSLPLPSVGGGTEAFF

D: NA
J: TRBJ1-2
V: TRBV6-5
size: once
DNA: TGTGCCAGCAGTTCCTCGACAGGTGACTATGGCTACACCTTC
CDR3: CASSSSTGDYGYTF

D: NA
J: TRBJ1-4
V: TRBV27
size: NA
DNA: TGTGCCAGCAGTTTGTCTGGAGGGGCTAATGAAAAACTGTTTTTT
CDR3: CASSLSGGANEKLFF

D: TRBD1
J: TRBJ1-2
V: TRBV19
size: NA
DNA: TGTGCCAGTTCCTCCCAGGGGGCGATCTATGGCTACACCTTC
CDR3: CASSSQGAIYGYTF

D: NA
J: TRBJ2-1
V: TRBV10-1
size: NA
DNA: TGCGCCAGCAGTGAGGGACAGTATTTTGATGAGCAGTTCTTC
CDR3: CASSEGQYFDEQFF

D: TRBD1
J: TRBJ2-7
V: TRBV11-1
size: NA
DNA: TGTGCCAGCAGCTTTGGGACAGGGGTCTACGAGCAGTACTTC
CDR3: CASSFGTGVYEQYF

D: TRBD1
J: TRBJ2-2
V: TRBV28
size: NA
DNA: TGTGCCAGCAGTCCCGGACAGGCCCGAGGGGAGCTGTTTTTT
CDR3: CASSPGQARGELFF

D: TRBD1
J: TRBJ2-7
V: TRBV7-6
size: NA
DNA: TGTGCCAGCAGCCGGGACAGGGGGGACGAGCAGTACTTC
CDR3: CASSRDRGDEQYF

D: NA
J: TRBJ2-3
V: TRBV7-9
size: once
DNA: TGTGCCAGCAGCTTAACTAAACGCCCCACCCCCGCAGATACGCAGTATTTT
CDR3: CASSLTKRPTPADTQYF

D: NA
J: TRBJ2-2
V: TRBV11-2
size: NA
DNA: TGTGCCAGCTCCTCGCGGAGAAACACCGGGGAGCTGTTTTTT
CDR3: CASSSRRNTGELFF